This TCR beta chain was sequenced in a study of beta chain features in type 1 diabetes. Study information: Analysis included 95 million to 140 million sorted cells drawn from all samples. Study-wide points: The naive, central memory and Treg TCRB repertoires of patients appeared to be more similar to one another than those of healthy donors.

Since all of the isolated RNA was reverse transcribed, expressed TCRB transcripts were what got sequenced. Assay: immunoSEQ multiplex PCR; the TCRdb copy retains only in-frame clones and omits some. The table records just under 150,000 clones, more than 9% of them present only once. One heparinised blood draw, averaging approximately 0.11 L, came from each donor. The ends were cut back, 3 bases at V and 0 bases at J, with 9 bases in the middle. The germline V gene has CDR1 SEHNR and CDR2 FQNEAQ (reference sequence). The CDR3 contains 15 residues. Remarks on this clone: The antigen is undetermined.

J is TRBJ1-5 and V is TRBV7-9, with D hard to call. The TCR originated in a man between 18 and 35 years old in good health. The source material was naive CD4+ T cells from blood. CDR3 sequence: CASSLNGDSNQPQHF. The CDR3 DNA sequence: TGTGCCAGCAGCTTGAACGGTGATAGCAATCAGCCCCAGCATTTT.